This is a list of T cell receptor delta chains from one sample in a study of DNA immune sequencing with unique molecular identifiers. TCRdb re-called the multiplex PCR reads with CATT. The table includes 350 to 400 delta-chain clones, approximately 39% detected once. The sample taken for sequencing was buffy coat blood. The receptors shown here come from a human donor in good health. Each CDR3 is given with its conserved first and last residue. The order of the fields is clone size, V gene, J gene, D gene, CDR3 DNA, CDR3 protein. A D gene is named only where the DNA matches it firmly. The size field is filled for only some rows; it gives once, few, many or a size class.

clone_size: few
v_call: TRDV2
j_call: TRDJ1
d_call: .
cdr3_nt: TGTGCCTGTGTGGGGGCCCACACCGATAAACTCATCTTT
cdr3_aa: CACVGAHTDKLIF

clone_size: medium-sized
v_call: TRDV2
j_call: TRDJ1
d_call: TRDD3
cdr3_nt: TGTGCCTGTTCAACCCTGAGGTGTGTTTCCTGGGGGATAAGGGACACCGATAAACTCATCTTT
cdr3_aa: CACSTLRCVSWGIRDTDKLIF

clone_size: medium-sized
v_call: TRDV1
j_call: TRDJ1
d_call: TRDD3
cdr3_nt: TGTGCTCTTGGGAAATGGGCGTACTGGGGGTTAACGTACACCGATAAACTCATCTTT
cdr3_aa: CALGKWAYWGLTYTDKLIF

clone_size: large
v_call: TRDV2
j_call: TRDJ1
d_call: TRDD3
cdr3_nt: TGTGCCTGTGACACCCTGGGGGATACAGCCGATAAACTCATCTTT
cdr3_aa: CACDTLGDTADKLIF

clone_size: large
v_call: TRDV2
j_call: TRDJ1
d_call: TRDD3
cdr3_nt: TGTGCCTGTGACACTTTACTGGGGGATCTCGACAACACCGATAAACTCATCTTT
cdr3_aa: CACDTLLGDLDNTDKLIF

clone_size: large
v_call: TRDV2
j_call: TRDJ1
d_call: TRDD3
cdr3_nt: TGTGCCTGTGATCCGTTATCTGGGGGATCGGGGACCGATAAACTCATCTTT
cdr3_aa: CACDPLSGGSGTDKLIF

clone_size: large
v_call: TRDV2
j_call: TRDJ1
d_call: TRDD3
cdr3_nt: TGTGCCTGTGACACCGTCGGATCTACTAGTACTGGGGGTCCCGCAGTCCATCAGAAACTCATCTTT
cdr3_aa: CACDTVGSTSTGGPAVHQKLIF

clone_size: medium-sized
v_call: TRDV2
j_call: TRDJ1
d_call: TRDD3
cdr3_nt: TGTGCCTGTGACACCGTCTGGGGGACAGACCCTACCACCACCCGGGGCACCGATAAACTCATCTTT
cdr3_aa: CACDTVWGTDPTTTRGTDKLIF

clone_size: large
v_call: TRDV3
j_call: TRDJ1
d_call: TRDD3
cdr3_nt: TGTGCCTTTGGGTGGGGGATACGCTCGGCCTACACCGATAAACTCATCTTT
cdr3_aa: CAFGWGIRSAYTDKLIF

clone_size: medium-sized
v_call: TRDV1
j_call: TRDJ1
d_call: TRDD3
cdr3_nt: TGTGCTCTTGGGGAACTTTATCCGGGGGATTCCGATAAACTCATCTTT
cdr3_aa: CALGELYPGDSDKLIF

clone_size: .
v_call: TRDV1
j_call: TRDJ1
d_call: .
cdr3_nt: TGTGCTCTTGGGGAACTAATGCCTTCCTACTGGGGGACACCGTACACCGATAAACTCATCTTT
cdr3_aa: CALGELMPSYWGTPYTDKLIF

clone_size: large
v_call: TRDV2
j_call: TRDJ1
d_call: TRDD3
cdr3_nt: TGTGCCTGTGACAAGGTATCCTCTGGGGGATACGACGATAAACTCATCTTT
cdr3_aa: CACDKVSSGGYDDKLIF

clone_size: large
v_call: TRDV2
j_call: TRDJ1
d_call: .
cdr3_nt: TGTGCCTGTGACACCTGGGGATCCCGCGGCGATAAACTCATCTTT
cdr3_aa: CACDTWGSRGDKLIF

clone_size: large
v_call: TRDV2
j_call: TRDJ1
d_call: TRDD2
cdr3_nt: TGTGCCTGTGACACCCTCCTTCCTACGTCGGGGGATACCGATAAACTCATCTTT
cdr3_aa: CACDTLLPTSGDTDKLIF

clone_size: large
v_call: TRDV2
j_call: TRDJ1
d_call: .
cdr3_nt: TGTGCCTGTGACCTCCTTATTCCTACGGGGGAACTGGGGGTCAACACCGATAAACTCATCTTT
cdr3_aa: CACDLLIPTGELGVNTDKLIF

clone_size: medium-sized
v_call: TRDV2
j_call: TRDJ1
d_call: TRDD3
cdr3_nt: TGTGCCTGTGACCAGATACACGGTGGGGATACCCGACACACCGATAAACTCATCTTT
cdr3_aa: CACDQIHGGDTRHTDKLIF

clone_size: few
v_call: TRDV2
j_call: TRDJ1
d_call: TRDD3
cdr3_nt: TGTGCCTGTGACACTCTACTGGGGGATACAACCTCCACCGATAAACTCATCTTT
cdr3_aa: CACDTLLGDTTSTDKLIF

clone_size: .
v_call: TRDV1
j_call: TRDJ1
d_call: TRDD3
cdr3_nt: TGTGCTCTACTTCCTACTTTATTGGGGGATACGCCGACCGATAAACTCATCTTT
cdr3_aa: CALLPTLLGDTPTDKLIF

clone_size: medium-sized
v_call: TRDV1
j_call: TRDJ3
d_call: .
cdr3_nt: TGTGCTCTTGGGGAACTAACCCTGCGACTTCGCCTCTCCTGGGACACCCGACAGATGTTTTTC
cdr3_aa: CALGELTLRLRLSWDTRQMFF

clone_size: large
v_call: TRDV2
j_call: TRDJ1
d_call: TRDD3
cdr3_nt: TGTGCCTGTGACAAACTGGGGGATATTATAACCACCGATAAACTCATCTTT
cdr3_aa: CACDKLGDIITTDKLIF

clone_size: large
v_call: TRDV2
j_call: TRDJ1
d_call: .
cdr3_nt: TGTGCCTGTGACCGACTTCAAGTCCACACCGATAAACTCATCTTT
cdr3_aa: CACDRLQVHTDKLIF

clone_size: large
v_call: TRDV3
j_call: TRDJ1
d_call: TRDD3
cdr3_nt: TGTGCCTTTCCTTACTGGGGGATAAAACATAAACTCATCTTT
cdr3_aa: CAFPYWGIKHKLIF

clone_size: medium-sized
v_call: TRDV1
j_call: TRDJ1
d_call: .
cdr3_nt: TGTGCTCTTGGGCCCGAACAGTCCCCCCTCATTTTCCGATTGGGGGGGGCGTTCACCGATAAACTCATCTTT
cdr3_aa: CALGPEQSPLIFRLGGAFTDKLIF

clone_size: large
v_call: TRDV1
j_call: TRDJ1
d_call: TRDD3
cdr3_nt: TGTGCTCTTGGGAACAGGCGTTCCTACCCGCGGGCTGGGGGATACGCATTTTGGGAGTACACCGATAAACTCATCTTT
cdr3_aa: CALGNRRSYPRAGGYAFWEYTDKLIF

clone_size: .
v_call: TRDV1
j_call: TRDJ1
d_call: TRDD3
cdr3_nt: TGTGCTCTTGGGGGGTCCTACACAGGTTATTTACTGGGGGATATTAGCGCCGATAAACTCATCTTT
cdr3_aa: CALGGSYTGYLLGDISADKLIF

clone_size: few
v_call: TRDV2
j_call: TRDJ1
d_call: TRDD3
cdr3_nt: TGTGCCTGTGACACATTAACTGGGGGATACTTAAGGGGGGAGCCCCAAGTACTCATCTTT
cdr3_aa: CACDTLTGGYLRGEPQVLIF

clone_size: .
v_call: TRDV1
j_call: TRDJ1
d_call: .
cdr3_nt: TGTGCTCTTGGGGAACATCAGGGACTGAGGGATAAATCGTGGGCTAAACTCATCTTT
cdr3_aa: CALGEHQGLRDKSWAKLIF

clone_size: large
v_call: TRDV2
j_call: TRDJ1
d_call: TRDD3
cdr3_nt: TGTGCCTGTGACACTATCCGGCCTAGACTACTGGGGGATTCTGAACTCATCTTT
cdr3_aa: CACDTIRPRLLGDSELIF

clone_size: large
v_call: TRDV2
j_call: TRDJ1
d_call: .
cdr3_nt: TGTGCCTGTGACTCCCTGTACTCGTACACCGATAAACTCATCTTT
cdr3_aa: CACDSLYSYTDKLIF

clone_size: large
v_call: TRAV29/DV5
j_call: TRDJ1
d_call: .
cdr3_nt: .
cdr3_aa: CSVLLCSKRGALLRGWVDTLQYTDKLIF

clone_size: hyperexpanded
v_call: TRDV1
j_call: TRDJ1
d_call: TRDD2
cdr3_nt: TGTGCTCTTGGGGAACCGGCCTTCCTACGGTTAGAGCTCATCTTT
cdr3_aa: CALGEPAFLRLELIF

clone_size: large
v_call: TRDV2
j_call: TRDJ1
d_call: TRDD3
cdr3_nt: TGTGCCTGTGACACGCTTGGCTGGGGGATACGGCAATCAAGCACCGATAAACTCATCTTT
cdr3_aa: CACDTLGWGIRQSSTDKLIF

clone_size: hyperexpanded
v_call: TRDV2
j_call: TRDJ1
d_call: .
cdr3_nt: TGTGCCTGTGACACCCTACTGGGAGGCGATAAACTCATCTTT
cdr3_aa: CACDTLLGGDKLIF

clone_size: large
v_call: TRDV2
j_call: TRDJ1
d_call: .
cdr3_nt: TGTGCCTGTGACTATGTACTACCCACCGATAAACTCATCTTT
cdr3_aa: CACDYVLPTDKLIF

clone_size: .
v_call: TRDV2
j_call: TRDJ1
d_call: TRDD3
cdr3_nt: TGTGCCTGTGACACCTGGGGGATGGTCACCGATAAACTCATCTTT
cdr3_aa: CACDTWGMVTDKLIF

clone_size: large
v_call: TRAV38-2/DV8
j_call: TRDJ1
d_call: .
cdr3_nt: TGTGCTTATAGGAGCTCCAAGGATGGGGGCTCCCTTTTGTGGAACAACGAGGGGTACACCGATAAACTCATCTTT
cdr3_aa: CAYRSSKDGGSLLWNNEGYTDKLIF

clone_size: .
v_call: TRDV2
j_call: TRDJ3
d_call: TRDD3
cdr3_nt: TGTGCCCGTGACAGCGTACTGGGGGATACGTCCGACTCCTGGGACACCCGACAGATGTTTTTC
cdr3_aa: CARDSVLGDTSDSWDTRQMFF

clone_size: large
v_call: TRDV2
j_call: TRDJ1
d_call: TRDD3
cdr3_nt: TGTGCCTGTGACTCCGTACTGGGGGATAAATCCCCTGTACCGTACACCGATAAACTCATCTTT
cdr3_aa: CACDSVLGDKSPVPYTDKLIF

clone_size: large
v_call: TRDV1
j_call: TRDJ1
d_call: .
cdr3_nt: TGTGCTCTTGGGGGATACGCGCCTTCCTACTTACTGGGGGATGCTAGGGATAAACTCATCTTT
cdr3_aa: CALGGYAPSYLLGDARDKLIF

clone_size: large
v_call: TRDV1
j_call: TRDJ1
d_call: .
cdr3_nt: TGTGCTCTTGGGGAACGGCTGGGAGATAAACTCATCTTT
cdr3_aa: CALGERLGDKLIF

clone_size: .
v_call: TRDV1
j_call: TRDJ1
d_call: TRDD3
cdr3_nt: TGTGCTCTTGGGGACTACCTCCTAGTGGGGGATAAAATTCACGATAAACTCATCTTT
cdr3_aa: CALGDYLLVGDKIHDKLIF